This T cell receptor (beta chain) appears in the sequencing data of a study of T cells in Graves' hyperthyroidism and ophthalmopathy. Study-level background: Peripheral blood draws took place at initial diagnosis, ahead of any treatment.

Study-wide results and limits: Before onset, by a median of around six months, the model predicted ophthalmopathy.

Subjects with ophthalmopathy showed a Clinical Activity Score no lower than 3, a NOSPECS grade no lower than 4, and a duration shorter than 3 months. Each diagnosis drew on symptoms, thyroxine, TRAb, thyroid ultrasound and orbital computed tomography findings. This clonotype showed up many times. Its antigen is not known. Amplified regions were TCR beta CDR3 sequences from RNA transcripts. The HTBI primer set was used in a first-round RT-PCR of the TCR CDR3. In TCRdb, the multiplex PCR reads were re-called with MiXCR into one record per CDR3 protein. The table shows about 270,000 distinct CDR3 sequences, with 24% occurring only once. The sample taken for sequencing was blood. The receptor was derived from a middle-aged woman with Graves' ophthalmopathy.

This chain's CDR3 is CATSDGRGVRQETQYF. CDR3 nucleotides: TGTGCCACCAGTGATGGACGGGGGGTGAGGCAAGAGACCCAGTACTTC. The chain uses TRBV24-1 and TRBJ2-5; 7 bases align to TRBD2. CDR3 length equals 16 residues. Germline V gives CDR1 KGHDR, CDR2 SFDVKD. With 3 bases clipped from V and 2 bases from J, the junction kept 8 bases outside the gene matches.